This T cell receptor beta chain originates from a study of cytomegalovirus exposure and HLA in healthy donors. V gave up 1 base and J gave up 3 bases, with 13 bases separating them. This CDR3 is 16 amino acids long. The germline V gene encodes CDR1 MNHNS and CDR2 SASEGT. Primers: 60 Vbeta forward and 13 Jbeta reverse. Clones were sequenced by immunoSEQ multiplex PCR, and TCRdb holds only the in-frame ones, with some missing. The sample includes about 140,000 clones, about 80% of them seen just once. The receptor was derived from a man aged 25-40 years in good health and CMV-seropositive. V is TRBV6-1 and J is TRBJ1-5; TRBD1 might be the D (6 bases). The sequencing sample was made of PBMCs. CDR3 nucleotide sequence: TGTGCCAGCAGTGAAGTAGAACGGGACAACAATCAGCCCCAGCATTTT. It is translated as CASSEVERDNNQPQHF.